This entry concerns a single T cell receptor (beta chain). The CDR3 has 17 residues. J gave up 6 bases and V 7 bases, and 12 bases lay outside the gene matches. Germline V lookup: CDR1 SGHRS, CDR2 YFSETQ. This specimen comes from a study of blood T cell repertoires in COVID-19. As for the study in general: From the United States, Italy and Spain came samples of acute and convalescent COVID-19.

Original data processing: Using reference gene primer amplification, nucleated cell counts were estimated. The table came from immunoSEQ multiplex PCR; TCRdb's copy has only in-frame clones and leaves some out. V and J calls and clone size come straight from that table; D and trimming were deduced from the DNA. The table lists more than 95,000 clones, around four fifths of them singletons. Followed over time, Seattle patients had been enrolled while infection was active. The receptor's source is a man at least 80 years old with COVID-19, enrolled during active disease. The chain carries TRBV5-1 and TRBJ2-1; 14 positions agree with TRBD2. What was sequenced was peripheral blood. This chain's CDR3 is CASEKATGTSGSNEQFF. The CDR3 bases are TGCGCCAGCGAAAAAGCTACCGGGACTAGCGGGAGCAATGAGCAGTTCTTC.